A single sample is the source of the 31 T cell receptor beta chains below, sequenced in a study of cytomegalovirus exposure and HLA in healthy donors. Primers for the PCR totalled 60 Vbeta and 13 Jbeta. The assay was immunoSEQ multiplex PCR, and TCRdb's table has in-frame clones only and misses some. The sample includes under 150,000 clones, about 85% of them seen just once. The sequenced sample was PBMCs. Source of these receptors: a woman in her twenties or thirties in good health and CMV-seropositive.

This chain uses TRBV12-2 with TRBJ2-1; TRBD2, the D gene given by the table, was not confirmed from the DNA. TRBV12-2 is a documented pseudogene. There are 18 residues in the CDR3. The CDR3 loop reads CASRLRLAGEERGNEQFF. CDR3 sequence (DNA): TGTGCAAGTCGCTTAAGGCTAGCGGGAGAGGAAAGAGGGAATGAGCAGTTCTTC.

About this clone: A read error may produce the germline difference seen at one junction end. The chain uses TRBV4-2 and TRBJ2-3; 10 bases match TRBD2. CDR3 size: 15 residues. Looked up from germline, CDR1 is LGHNA and CDR2 is YNFKEQ. The CDR3 DNA sequence: TGTGCCAGCAGCCAAACTAGCGGGGTCACAGATACGCGGTATTTT. Protein sequence: CASSQTSGVTDTRYF.

In this sample, this clone turned up once. The same CDR3 arises from other DNA sequences in this sample as well. The rearrangement links TRBV5-1 to TRBJ2-3, with no clear D. Trimming shortened V by 4 bases and J by 0 bases, and 6 bases separated the two germline ends. The CDR3 loop spans 13 amino acids. Per the germline V gene, CDR1 is SGHRS and CDR2 is YFSETQ. In DNA, the CDR3 is TGCGCCAGCAGCCCCGGTAGCACAGATACGCAGTATTTT. Protein: CASSPGSTDTQYF.

The chain is built from TRBV7-3 and TRBJ2-3; TRBD2 aligns across 8 bases. Germline trimming cut 5 bases from V and 1 base from J; bases unmatched to any gene: 2. The CDR3 length is 14 residues. Per the germline V gene, CDR1 is SGHTA and CDR2 is FQGTGA. The DNA for the CDR3 is TGTGCCAGCAGCCAGACTAGCGGCACAGATACGCAGTATTTT. Residues: CASSQTSGTDTQYF. Looking up the rest from reference TRBV7-3 and TRBJ2-3 gives the full variable domain: GAGVSQTPSNKVTEKGKYVELRCDPISGHTALYWYRQSLGQGPEFLIYFQGTGAADDSGLPNDRFFAVRPEGSVSTLKIQRTERGDSAVYLCASSQTSGTDTQYFGPGTRLTVL.

The V and J genes are TRBV18 and TRBJ2-3, with 10 positions matching TRBD2. Per the germline V gene, CDR1 is KGHSH and CDR2 is LQKENI. The ends lost 4 bases at V and 2 bases at J; junction bases unmatched: 6. The length of the CDR3 is 16 residues. CDR3 nucleotide sequence: TGTGCCAGCTCACTACCTCTAGCGGGAGCCACAGATACGCAGTATTTT. Translating it yields CASSLPLAGATDTQYF.

This chain joins TRBV30 and TRBJ1-2, with D possibly being TRBD1 (6 bases). This CDR3 spans 11 amino acids. The V gene's germline CDR1 is GTSNPN and CDR2 SVGIG (reference sequence). Trimming left V 5 bases short and J 8 bases short, with 12 bases between. The chain's CDR3 is CAWSPQGGYTF. CDR3 bases: TGTGCCTGGTCCCCCCAGGGGGGCTACACCTTC.

The chain is built from TRBV5-1 and TRBJ2-5; 8 bases agree with TRBD1. The DNA end lines up better with TRBJ2-7; the J call may be wrong. Germline V gives CDR1 SGHRS, CDR2 YFSETQ. CDR3 length equals 13 residues. CDR3 nucleotide sequence: TGCGCCAGACCCCCCGGGACAGGCTACGAGCAGTACTTC. Encoded protein: CARPPGTGYEQYF.

The chain carries TRBV6-5 and TRBJ2-7, with 11 bases that match TRBD2. The V gene end was trimmed by 0 bases and the J gene end by 4 bases; junction bases not matched to a gene: 5. CDR3 length equals 16 residues. Per germline, CDR1 MNHEY and CDR2 SVGAGI. CDR3 DNA sequence: TGTGCCAGCAGTTACTCGGGACTAGCGGACATATACGAGCAGTACTTC. This encodes CASSYSGLADIYEQYF.

The chain couples TRBV20-1 to TRBJ2-5; D possibly corresponds to TRBD2 (5 bases). This CDR3 spans 10 amino acids. In germline, CDR1 is DFQATT, CDR2 SNEGSKA (reference sequence). In DNA, the CDR3 is TGCGCCAGCGGCCAAGAGACCCAGTACTTC. Translating gives CASGQETQYF.

The V call is TRBV29-1, the J call TRBJ1-2; D perhaps matches TRBD1 (6 bases). With 8 bases removed from V and 5 bases from J, the gap between germline ends came to 18 bases. Germline V CDR1 and CDR2: SQVTM, ANQGSEA. The CDR3 contains 13 residues. This CDR3 is CSTLGGATYGYTF. CDR3 DNA: TGCAGCACTTTAGGGGGGGCGACTTATGGCTACACCTTC.

The gene calls are TRBV11-2 and TRBJ2-7; TRBD1 agrees at 8 bases. From germline, CDR1 is SGHAT and CDR2 FQNNGV. The CDR3 consists of 14 residues. The V segment lost 3 bases and the J segment 2 bases; nucleotides outside the gene matches: 3. The CDR3 DNA follows: TGTGCCAGCAGCTTCCAGACAGGGGCCTACGAGCAGTACTTC. It is translated as CASSFQTGAYEQYF.

V usage is TRBV5-1 and J usage is TRBJ2-7, with 10 bases aligning to TRBD2. Germline CDR1 reads SGHRS; CDR2 reads YFSETQ. This CDR3 is 15 amino acids long. V shed 3 bases, J shed 1 base, and the junction held 4 bases outside the gene matches. The CDR3 is CASSWGLAQSYEQYF. The DNA for the CDR3 is TGCGCCAGCAGCTGGGGACTAGCGCAATCCTACGAGCAGTACTTC.

The gene calls are TRBV6-6 and TRBJ2-7, with 8 bases that match TRBD2. The CDR3 consists of 13 residues. The ends lost 8 bases at V and 3 bases at J; junction bases unmatched: 6. Per germline, CDR1 MNHNY and CDR2 SVGAGI (reference sequence). Here the CDR3 DNA reads TGTGCCAGCTCCCGGGAGGGCCGCTACGAGCAGTACTTC. It is translated as CASSREGRYEQYF.

The chain has TRBV6-1 and TRBJ2-3; D not resolved. In germline, CDR1 is MNHNS, CDR2 SASEGT. V was shortened by 2 bases and J by 5 bases, with 14 bases between the two germline ends. The CDR3 length is 15 residues. The CDR3 loop is CASSEFLQSGDTQYF. The CDR3 DNA is TGTGCCAGCAGTGAATTTCTGCAGTCGGGAGATACGCAGTATTTT.

The genes are TRBV29-1 and TRBJ1-2; D is perhaps TRBD1 (6 bases). The V end was cut by 6 bases, the J end by 6 bases, with 20 bases between. This CDR3 comprises 14 residues. CDR1 is SQVTM and CDR2 is ANQGSEA in the germline V gene. CDR3 sequence (DNA): TGCAGCGTACGGTACAGGGAAGGGGCGGATGGCTACACCTTC. Protein product: CSVRYREGADGYTF.

V usage is TRBV28 and J usage is TRBJ1-3; possible D gene TRBD1, 5 bases. The CDR3 is 14 residues long. Between the trimmed V and J ends, which lost 3 bases and 4 bases, there was a span of 10 bases. From germline, CDR1 is MDHEN and CDR2 SYDVKM. The CDR3 DNA sequence: TGTGCCAGCAGTTTTATGACAGTAGGAAACACCATATATTTT. This sequence encodes CASSFMTVGNTIYF. Full variable domain (outside the CDR3, taken from reference TRBV28 and TRBJ1-3): DVKVTQSSRYLVKRTGEKVFLECVQDMDHENMFWYRQDPGLGLRLIYFSYDVKMKEKGDIPEGYSVSREKKERFSLILESASTNQTSMYLCASSFMTVGNTIYFGEGSWLTVV.

The gene calls are TRBV7-9 and TRBJ2-7, with a tentative D call TRBD1 (5 bases). This CDR3 comprises 13 residues. Looked up from germline, CDR1 is SEHNR and CDR2 is FQNEAQ (reference sequence). Trimming cost V 5 bases and J 5 bases, with 13 bases left between them. CDR3 sequence: CASSQGASDEQYF. The CDR3 DNA sequence: TGTGCCAGCAGCCAAGGGGCGAGCGACGAGCAGTACTTC. Together with reference TRBV7-9 and TRBJ2-7, the CDR3 gives the full variable domain: DTGVSQNPRHKITKRGQNVTFRCDPISEHNRLYWYRQTLGQGPEFLTYFQNEAQLEKSRLLSDRFSAERPKGSFSTLEIQRTEQGDSAMYLCASSQGASDEQYFGPGTRLTVT.

The chain has TRBV7-2 and TRBJ2-7; TRBD2 is a possible D gene (5 bases). There are 13 residues in the CDR3. Germline-derived CDR1 and CDR2 are SGHTA and FQGNSA. The V and J ends lost 3 bases and 7 bases respectively, with 13 bases between them. The CDR3 region is CASSFTPGGEQYF. CDR3 nucleotide sequence: TGTGCCAGCAGCTTTACGCCTGGAGGAGAGCAGTACTTC.

The rearrangement joins TRBV5-1 to TRBJ2-5, with 11 bases matching TRBD1. The J call is doubtful: the DNA matches TRBJ2-7 better. The CDR3 extends over 15 amino acids. Germline V gene sequence: CDR1 SGHRS, CDR2 YFSETQ. In DNA form, the CDR3 reads TGCGCCAGCAGCTTGCCCGGACAGGGGGCTAACGAGCAGTACTTC. Protein: CASSLPGQGANEQYF.

The rearrangement links TRBV27 to TRBJ1-2, with 7 nucleotides matching TRBD1. The germline gives CDR1 MNHEY, CDR2 SMNVEV (reference sequence). V gave up 3 bases and J gave up 6 bases; unmatched junction bases: 4. The CDR3 consists of 13 residues. This CDR3 is CASSFGTGDGYTF. DNA of the CDR3: TGTGCCAGCAGTTTCGGAACAGGGGATGGCTACACCTTC.

V and J are TRBV28 and TRBJ2-4; D remains ambiguous. The germline V gene has CDR1 MDHEN and CDR2 SYDVKM. V lost 2 bases to trimming and J lost 3 bases, with 11 bases between them. This CDR3 is 15 amino acids long. CDR3 protein: CASSLTLLGKNIQYF. CDR3 coding DNA: TGTGCCAGCAGTTTAACCCTCCTAGGCAAAAACATTCAGTACTTC. Combining the CDR3 with reference TRBV28 and TRBJ2-4 gives the whole variable domain DVKVTQSSRYLVKRTGEKVFLECVQDMDHENMFWYRQDPGLGLRLIYFSYDVKMKEKGDIPEGYSVSREKKERFSLILESASTNQTSMYLCASSLTLLGKNIQYFGAGTRLSVL.

The chain joins TRBV6-5 to TRBJ1-1; possible D gene TRBD1, 5 bases. Trimming cost V 8 bases and J 1 base, with 14 bases left between them. The CDR3 sequence is 14 residues long. In germline, CDR1 is MNHEY, CDR2 SVGAGI. The DNA of the CDR3 is TGTGCCAGCCGGGAGGGGTGGGCGAACACTGAAGCTTTCTTT. Translating gives CASREGWANTEAFF.

V usage is TRBV28 and J usage is TRBJ1-5, with D maybe TRBD1 (5 bases). V was cut by 9 bases and J by 7 bases, with 19 bases left in between. The germline V gene has CDR1 MDHEN and CDR2 SYDVKM. This CDR3 region has 14 residues. The CDR3 DNA reads TGTGCCAGTACTCGACGGGCTAGGGGACAGCCCCAGCATTTT. It specifies CASTRRARGQPQHF.

The rearrangement links TRBV10-3 to TRBJ2-4; 10 bases line up with TRBD2. J lost 3 bases, V lost 3 bases, and 8 bases had no gene match. The CDR3 covers 17 residues. Germline values: CDR1 ENHRY, CDR2 SYGVKD. The CDR3 DNA is TGTGCCATCAGTGAAGGGCTAGCGGGGGAGGGCAAAAACATTCAGTACTTC. Its protein is CAISEGLAGEGKNIQYF.

Remarks on this clone: This same CDR3 is encoded by further DNA sequences in the sample. This chain links TRBV13 with TRBJ2-1; maybe TRBD2 (6 bases). This CDR3 has 17 residues. The V and J ends lost 4 bases and 7 bases respectively, with 23 bases between them. CDR1 and CDR2 from the germline V gene are PRHDT and FYEKMQ (reference sequence). The CDR3 loop reads CASSSPGLGAGLNEQFF. Written as DNA, the CDR3 is TGTGCCAGCAGCTCTCCGGGACTTGGGGCGGGCTTAAATGAGCAGTTCTTC.

This clone came up a few times. The V call is TRBV2, the J call TRBJ2-2; a possible D gene is TRBD2 (5 bases). Looked up from germline, CDR1 is SNHLY and CDR2 is FYNNEI. This CDR3 is built from 16 residues. Trimming removed 5 bases at V and 4 bases at J, with 17 bases between. CDR3 protein: CASSTTSSSSTGELFF. CDR3 sequence (DNA): TGTGCCAGCAGTACCACTAGTTCCTCGTCCACCGGGGAGCTGTTTTTT.

The gene calls are TRBV5-6 and TRBJ2-5; weak D call: TRBD2 (5 bases). The germline CDR1 and CDR2 sequences are SGHDT and YYEEEE. V was cut by 1 base and J by 3 bases, with 10 bases left in between. This CDR3 has 14 amino acids. The CDR3 spells CASSLLSGKETQYF. DNA of the CDR3: TGTGCCAGCAGCTTGTTGTCGGGGAAAGAGACCCAGTACTTC. Filled out from reference TRBV5-6 and TRBJ2-5, the complete variable domain reads DAGVTQSPTHLIKTRGQQVTLRCSPKSGHDTVSWYQQALGQGPQFIFQYYEEEERQRGNFPDRFSGHQFPNYSSELNVNALLLGDSALYLCASSLLSGKETQYFGPGTRLLVL.

This chain connects TRBV6-4 to TRBJ1-5; 9 bases align to TRBD1. V shed 2 bases and J 9 bases; nucleotides not matched to a gene: 2. Germline CDR1 MRHNA, CDR2 SNTAGT. The CDR3 spans 13 residues. The CDR3 bases are TGTGCCAGCAGTGACCAGGGACAGGGGCCCCAGCATTTT. It specifies CASSDQGQGPQHF.

The rearrangement uses TRBV6-1 and TRBJ2-2; no reliable D call. There are 14 residues in the CDR3. Trimming left V 3 bases short and J 5 bases short, with 10 bases between. The germline V gene has CDR1 MNHNS and CDR2 SASEGT. In nucleotides, the CDR3 is TGTGCCAGCAGTGATTCGGGTAGTACCGGGGAGCTGTTTTTT. It translates to CASSDSGSTGELFF.

V and J are TRBV5-1 and TRBJ1-2; D perhaps matches TRBD1 (6 bases). Per germline, CDR1 SGHRS and CDR2 YFSETQ. This CDR3 spans 14 amino acids. The V and J ends lost 0 bases and 6 bases respectively, with 12 bases between them. The CDR3, as DNA: TGCGCCAGCAGCTTGGTGTCACAGGGTAATGGCTACACCTTC. As protein: CASSLVSQGNGYTF.

The V gene is TRBV11-2, the J gene TRBJ1-1; D is possibly TRBD1 (6 bases). Germline CDR1 and CDR2: SGHAT and FQNNGV. The CDR3 runs to 17 residues. V gave up 5 bases and J gave up 4 bases, with 23 bases separating them. CDR3 bases: TGTGCCAGCAGCAGCTACAGGGTTGGGGTGAAAAGCACTGAAGCTTTCTTT. This codes for CASSSYRVGVKSTEAFF.